These 13 T cell receptor beta chains originate from one sample sequenced in a study of control samples from healthy donors and cancer patients. The assay was immunoSEQ multiplex PCR, and TCRdb's table has in-frame clones only and misses some. Of 100,000 to 150,000 clones in the sample, about nine tenths were seen once. Material: blood. The receptor source for this set is a man aged 35 to 55 in good health.

The chain employs TRBV3-1 (or the pseudogene TRBV3-2) and TRBJ1-3, with D perhaps TRBD1 (5 bases). Trimming pared 0 bases from V and 0 bases from J, leaving 12 bases between. The CDR3 is 17 residues long. Germline V gene data show CDR1 as LGHDT and CDR2 as YNNKEL (reference sequence). CDR3 protein: CASSQDRRDHSGNTIYF. CDR3 coding DNA: TGTGCCAGCAGCCAAGATCGTCGGGACCACTCTGGAAACACCATATATTTT.

This clone was recorded only once. The genes are TRBV5-1 and TRBJ1-5; possible D gene TRBD1, 5 bases. Trimming cost V 0 bases and J 3 bases, with 13 bases left between them. This CDR3 spans 16 amino acids. Germline CDR1 is SGHRS and CDR2 is YFSETQ. The CDR3 region has the DNA TGCGCCAGCAGCTTGGGCCCGGACATTTACAATCAGCCCCAGCATTTT. As protein: CASSLGPDIYNQPQHF.

The genes are TRBV7-6 and TRBJ1-1; D gene ambiguous. V dropped 1 base and J dropped 2 bases, with 5 bases sitting between them. CDR1 and CDR2 (germline): SGHVS, FNYEAQ. The CDR3 is made up of 13 amino acids. CDR3 nucleotide sequence: TGTGCCAGCAGCTTAGGCACTAACACTGAAGCTTTCTTT. This translates into CASSLGTNTEAFF.

J is TRBJ2-6 and V is TRBV11-3; D not certain. The CDR3 sequence is 15 residues long. Trimming left V 2 bases short and J 0 bases short, with 5 bases between. The germline CDR1 and CDR2 sequences are SGHNT and YENEEA. CDR3 nucleotides: TGTGCCAGCAGCTTACTTCCCTCTGGGGCCAACGTCCTGACTTTC. It specifies CASSLLPSGANVLTF.

The chain carries TRBV19 and TRBJ2-2; 9 nucleotides agree with TRBD2. CDR3 length: 18 residues. The V gene end was trimmed by 5 bases and the J gene end by 4 bases; junction bases not matched to a gene: 14. Germline assignment: CDR1 LNHDA and CDR2 SQIVND (reference sequence). The CDR3 DNA reads as TGTGCCAGTAGTCTCTCCTCGGGACTAGCAGGGGGCACCGGGGAGCTGTTTTTT. Translating it yields CASSLSSGLAGGTGELFF. The full variable domain, with the rest looked up from reference TRBV19 and TRBJ2-2, is DGGITQSPKYLFRKEGQNVTLSCEQNLNHDAMYWYRQDPGQGLRLIYYSQIVNDFQKGDIAEGYSVSREKKESFPLTVTSAQKNPTAFYLCASSLSSGLAGGTGELFFGEGSRLTVL.

V usage is TRBV5-1 and J usage is TRBJ1-6; 7 positions match TRBD1. J lost 7 bases, V lost 0 bases, and 4 bases had no gene match. The V gene's germline CDR1 is SGHRS and CDR2 YFSETQ. The CDR3 has 15 amino acids. The DNA of the CDR3 is TGCGCCAGCAGCTTGGACAGGGGCGCAAATTCACCCCTCCACTTT. This sequence encodes CASSLDRGANSPLHF.

The rearrangement uses TRBV29-1 and TRBJ1-5; 8 nucleotides match TRBD1. V lost 7 bases to trimming and J lost 7 bases; unmatched junction nucleotides: 6. Germline CDR1 is SQVTM and CDR2 is ANQGSEA. CDR3 size: 12 residues. The CDR3 sequence: CSARTGTQPQHF. In DNA, the CDR3 is TGCAGCGCCCGGACAGGGACGCAGCCCCAGCATTTT.

This clone appeared a single time. The rearrangement joins TRBV10-1 to TRBJ2-5, with a tentative D call TRBD1 (7 bases). Trimming removed 9 bases from V and 1 base from J, with 9 bases in between. There are 12 residues in the CDR3. The germline V gene has CDR1 WNHNN and CDR2 SYGVQD (reference sequence). CDR3 sequence (DNA): TGCGCCAGGCAGGGGGGCCAAGAGACCCAGTACTTC. Translating it yields CARQGGQETQYF.

The V call is TRBV6-6, the J call TRBJ1-1; TRBD1 might be the D (5 bases). Germline values: CDR1 MNHNY, CDR2 SVGAGI (reference sequence). Trimming cost V 10 bases and J 5 bases, with 23 bases left between them. The CDR3 has 15 amino acids. CDR3 coding DNA: TGTGCCATCACGAATGGGGCCAGGGCGGTTACTGAAGCTTTCTTT. Protein: CAITNGARAVTEAFF.

The chain recombines TRBV11-3 with TRBJ2-1, with D maybe TRBD1 (5 bases). Trimming left V 0 bases short and J 2 bases short, with 14 bases between. CDR3 length: 17 amino acids. Germline CDR1 reads SGHNT; CDR2 reads YENEEA. In DNA, the CDR3 is TGTGCCAGCAGCTTAGACCTGGGGCTAGGGGCCTACAATGAGCAGTTCTTC. It translates to CASSLDLGLGAYNEQFF.

V gene TRBV11-2 combines with J gene TRBJ2-2; D might be TRBD1 or TRBD2, each matching 5 bases. Trimming took off 7 bases at V and 0 bases at J, with 15 bases between the two ends. Germline CDR1 and CDR2: SGHAT and FQNNGV. The CDR3 contains 16 residues. The CDR3 loop is CASTRTGTTNTGELFF. In DNA, the CDR3 is TGTGCCAGCACCCGAACCGGGACGACGAACACCGGGGAGCTGTTTTTT.

The V and J genes are TRBV12-3 or TRBV12-4 and TRBJ2-4; D ambiguous. The CDR3 has 13 residues. V lost 4 bases and J 4 bases, leaving 8 bases between the germline ends. The CDR3 is CASSYGTKNIQYF. The CDR3 nucleotides are TGTGCCAGCAGTTACGGTACGAAAAACATTCAGTACTTC.

The chain has TRBV19 and TRBJ1-6, with TRBD1 matching over 7 bases. Per germline, CDR1 LNHDA and CDR2 SQIVND (reference sequence). The CDR3 consists of 14 residues. V lost 3 bases and J lost 9; bases outside the gene matches: 5. CDR3 region: CASSIDRVGSPLHF. The CDR3 region has the DNA TGTGCCAGTAGTATTGACAGGGTGGGTTCACCCCTCCACTTT.